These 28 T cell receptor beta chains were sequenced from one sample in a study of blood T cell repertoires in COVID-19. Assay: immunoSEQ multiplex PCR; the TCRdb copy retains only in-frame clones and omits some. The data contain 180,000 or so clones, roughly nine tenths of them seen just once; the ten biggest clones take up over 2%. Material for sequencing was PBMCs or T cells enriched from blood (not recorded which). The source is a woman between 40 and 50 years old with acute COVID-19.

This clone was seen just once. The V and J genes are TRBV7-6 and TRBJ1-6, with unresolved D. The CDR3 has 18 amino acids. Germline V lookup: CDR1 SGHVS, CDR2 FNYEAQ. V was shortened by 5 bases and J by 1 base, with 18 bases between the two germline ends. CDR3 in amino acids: CASSHATPGGSYNSPLHF. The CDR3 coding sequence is TGTGCCAGCAGCCACGCGACGCCAGGAGGATCCTATAATTCACCCCTCCACTTT. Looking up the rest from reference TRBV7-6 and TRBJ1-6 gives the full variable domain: GAGVSQSPRYKVTKRGQDVALRCDPISGHVSLYWYRQALGQGPEFLTYFNYEAQQDKSGLPNDRFSAERPEGSISTLTIQRTEQRDSAMYRCASSHATPGGSYNSPLHFGNGTRLTVT.

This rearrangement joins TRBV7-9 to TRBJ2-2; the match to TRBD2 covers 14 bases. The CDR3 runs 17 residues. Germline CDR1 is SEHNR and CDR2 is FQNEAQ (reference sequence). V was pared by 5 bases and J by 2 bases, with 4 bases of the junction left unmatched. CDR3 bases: TGTGCCAGCAGCCACGGACTAGCGGGGGGCAACACCGGGGAGCTGTTTTTT. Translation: CASSHGLAGGNTGELFF.

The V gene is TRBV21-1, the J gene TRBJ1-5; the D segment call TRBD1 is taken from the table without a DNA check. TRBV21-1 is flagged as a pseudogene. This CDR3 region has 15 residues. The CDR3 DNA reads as TGTGCCAGCAGCCCCGACAGGGCACTCAATCAGCCCCAGCATTTT. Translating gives CASSPDRALNQPQHF.

The CDR3 here is CASSPTSGGLNEQFF. Written as DNA, the CDR3 is TGTGCCAGCAGCCCGACTAGCGGGGGACTCAATGAGCAGTTCTTC. The rearrangement joins TRBV7-2 to TRBJ2-1; 12 bases are shared with TRBD2. The CDR3 loop spans 15 amino acids. Germline V gene lookup returns CDR1 SGHTA and CDR2 FQGNSA. The junction had 5 bases not matched to a gene; V was cut back by 5 bases and J by 6 bases.

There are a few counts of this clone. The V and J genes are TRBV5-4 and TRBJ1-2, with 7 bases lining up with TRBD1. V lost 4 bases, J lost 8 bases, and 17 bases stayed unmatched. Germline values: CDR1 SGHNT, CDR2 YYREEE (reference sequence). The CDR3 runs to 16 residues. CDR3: CASSKDYRQGESGYTF. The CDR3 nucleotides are TGTGCCAGCAGCAAGGACTACCGACAGGGAGAATCCGGCTACACCTTC. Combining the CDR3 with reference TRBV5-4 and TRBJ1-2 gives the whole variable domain ETGVTQSPTHLIKTRGQQVTLRCSSQSGHNTVSWYQQALGQGPQFIFQYYREEENGRGNFPPRFSGLQFPNYSSELNVNALELDDSALYLCASSKDYRQGESGYTFGSGTRLTVV.

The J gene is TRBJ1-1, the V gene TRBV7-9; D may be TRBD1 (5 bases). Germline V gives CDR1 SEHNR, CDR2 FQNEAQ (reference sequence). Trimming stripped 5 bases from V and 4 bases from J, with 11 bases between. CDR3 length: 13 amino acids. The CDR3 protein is CASSPQAATEAFF. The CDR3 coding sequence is TGTGCCAGCAGCCCACAGGCGGCCACTGAAGCTTTCTTT.

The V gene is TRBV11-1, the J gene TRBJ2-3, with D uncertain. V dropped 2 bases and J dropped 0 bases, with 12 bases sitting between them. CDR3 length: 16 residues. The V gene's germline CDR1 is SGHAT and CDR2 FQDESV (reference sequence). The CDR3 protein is CASSLLAQSSTDTQYF. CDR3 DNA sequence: TGTGCCAGCAGCTTATTGGCCCAATCAAGCACAGATACGCAGTATTTT.

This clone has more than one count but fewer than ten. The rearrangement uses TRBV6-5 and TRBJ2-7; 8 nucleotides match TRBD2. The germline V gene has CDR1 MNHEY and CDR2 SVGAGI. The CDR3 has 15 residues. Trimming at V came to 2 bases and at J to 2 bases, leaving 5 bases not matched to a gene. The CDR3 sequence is CASSYDGTSTYEQYF. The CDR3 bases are TGTGCCAGCAGTTACGACGGGACTAGTACCTACGAGCAGTACTTC.

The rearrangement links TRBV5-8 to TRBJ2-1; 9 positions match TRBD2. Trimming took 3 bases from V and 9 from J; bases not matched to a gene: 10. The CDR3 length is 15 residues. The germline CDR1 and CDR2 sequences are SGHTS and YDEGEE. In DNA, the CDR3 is TGTGCCAGCAGCTACCCCGTAGCGGGAGTGATTGAGCAGTTCTTC. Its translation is CASSYPVAGVIEQFF.

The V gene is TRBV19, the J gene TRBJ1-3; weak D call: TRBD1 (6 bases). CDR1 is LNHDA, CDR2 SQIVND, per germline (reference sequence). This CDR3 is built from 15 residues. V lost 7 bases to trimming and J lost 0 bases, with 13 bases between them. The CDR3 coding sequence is TGTGCCAGTACCCGCCTGGACAGCTCTGGAAACACCATATATTTT. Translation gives CASTRLDSSGNTIYF.

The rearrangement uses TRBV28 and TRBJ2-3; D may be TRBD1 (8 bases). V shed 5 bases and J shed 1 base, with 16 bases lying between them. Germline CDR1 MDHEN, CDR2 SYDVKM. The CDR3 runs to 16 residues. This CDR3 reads CASSPNRGGRTDTQYF. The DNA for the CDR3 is TGTGCCAGCAGTCCAAACAGGGGGGGTCGCACAGATACGCAGTATTTT.

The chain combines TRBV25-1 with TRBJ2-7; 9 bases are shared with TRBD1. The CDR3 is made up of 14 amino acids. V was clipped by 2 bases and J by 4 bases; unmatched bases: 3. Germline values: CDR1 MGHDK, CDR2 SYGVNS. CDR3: CASSEGTGSYEQYF. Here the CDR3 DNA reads TGTGCCAGCAGTGAAGGGACAGGGAGTTACGAGCAGTACTTC.

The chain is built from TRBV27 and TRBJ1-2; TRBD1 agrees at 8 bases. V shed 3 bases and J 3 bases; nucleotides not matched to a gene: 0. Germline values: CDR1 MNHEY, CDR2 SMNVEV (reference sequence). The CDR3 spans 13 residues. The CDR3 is CASSLGQDYGYTF. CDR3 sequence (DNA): TGTGCCAGCAGTTTGGGACAGGACTATGGCTACACCTTC.

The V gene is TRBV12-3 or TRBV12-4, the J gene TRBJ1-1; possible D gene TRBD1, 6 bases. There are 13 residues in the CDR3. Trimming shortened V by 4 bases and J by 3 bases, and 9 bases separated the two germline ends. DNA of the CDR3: TGTGCCAGCAGTTCTAAGGGGGACACTGAAGCTTTCTTT. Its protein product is CASSSKGDTEAFF.

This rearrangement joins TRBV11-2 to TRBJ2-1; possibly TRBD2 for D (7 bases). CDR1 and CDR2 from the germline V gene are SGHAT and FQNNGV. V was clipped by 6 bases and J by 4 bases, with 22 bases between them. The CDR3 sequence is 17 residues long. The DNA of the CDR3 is TGTGCCAGCAGTATAACTGGTGGAGGGGGGGTTTACAATGAGCAGTTCTTC. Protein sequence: CASSITGGGGVYNEQFF.

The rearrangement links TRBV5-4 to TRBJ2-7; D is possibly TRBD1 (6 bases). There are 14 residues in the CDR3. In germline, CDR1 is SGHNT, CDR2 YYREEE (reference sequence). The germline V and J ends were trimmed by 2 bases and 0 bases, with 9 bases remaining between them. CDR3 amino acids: CASSFGQSSYEQYF. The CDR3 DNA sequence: TGTGCCAGCAGCTTCGGACAGAGCTCCTACGAGCAGTACTTC.

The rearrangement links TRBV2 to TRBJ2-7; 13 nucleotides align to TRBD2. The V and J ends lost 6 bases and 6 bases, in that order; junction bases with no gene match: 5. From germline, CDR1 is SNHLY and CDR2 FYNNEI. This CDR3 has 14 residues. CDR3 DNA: TGTGCCAGCAGCGGCGGGACTAGCGGGACCGAGCAGTACTTC. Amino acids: CASSGGTSGTEQYF. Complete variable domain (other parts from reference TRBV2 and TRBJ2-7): EPEVTQTPSHQVTQMGQEVILRCVPISNHLYFYWYRQILGQKVEFLVSFYNNEISEKSEIFDDQFSVERPDGSNFTLKIRSTKLEDSAMYFCASSGGTSGTEQYFGPGTRLTVT.

CDR3 sequence reads: CASSPRQLSATNEKLFF. The CDR3, as DNA: TGTGCCAGCAGTCCCCGACAGCTCAGTGCAACTAATGAAAAACTGTTTTTT. The chain has TRBV28 and TRBJ1-4; weak D call: TRBD1 (5 bases). Germline V gene lookup returns CDR1 MDHEN and CDR2 SYDVKM. The germline V and J ends were trimmed by 5 bases and 0 bases, with 16 bases remaining between them. This CDR3 region has 17 residues.

The CDR3 loop reads CASSQQGMNTEAFF. The CDR3 DNA sequence: TGTGCCAGCAGCCAACAGGGGATGAACACTGAAGCTTTCTTT. The chain couples TRBV3-1 (or the pseudogene TRBV3-2) to TRBJ1-1, with a weak D call TRBD1 (6 bases). V lost 2 bases to trimming and J lost 0 bases, with 7 bases between them. The CDR3 covers 14 residues. In germline, CDR1 is LGHDT, CDR2 YNNKEL (reference sequence).

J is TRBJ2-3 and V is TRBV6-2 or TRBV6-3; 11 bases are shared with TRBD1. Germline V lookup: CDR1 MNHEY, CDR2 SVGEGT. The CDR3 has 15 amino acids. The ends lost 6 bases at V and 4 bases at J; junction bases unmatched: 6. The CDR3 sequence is CASSRGQGAADTQYF. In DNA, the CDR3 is TGTGCCAGCAGCCGTGGACAGGGGGCTGCAGATACGCAGTATTTT.

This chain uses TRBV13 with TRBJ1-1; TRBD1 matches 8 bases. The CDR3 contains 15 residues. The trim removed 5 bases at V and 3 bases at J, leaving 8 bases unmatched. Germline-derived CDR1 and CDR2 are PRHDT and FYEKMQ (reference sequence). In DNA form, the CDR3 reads TGTGCCAGCAGCCCCCGAGACAGGGGTGACACTGAAGCTTTCTTT. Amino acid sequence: CASSPRDRGDTEAFF.

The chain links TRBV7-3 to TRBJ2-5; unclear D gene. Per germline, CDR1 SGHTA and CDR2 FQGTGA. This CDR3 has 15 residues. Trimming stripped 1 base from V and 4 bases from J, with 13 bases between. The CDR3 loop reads CASSLSVGARETQYF. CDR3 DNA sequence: TGTGCCAGCAGCTTAAGTGTCGGAGCGAGAGAGACCCAGTACTTC.

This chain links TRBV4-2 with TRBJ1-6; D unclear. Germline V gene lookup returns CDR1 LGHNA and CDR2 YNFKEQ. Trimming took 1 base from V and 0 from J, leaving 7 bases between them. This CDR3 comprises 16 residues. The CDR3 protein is CASSQVESSYNSPLHF. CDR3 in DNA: TGTGCCAGCAGCCAAGTCGAGAGCTCCTATAATTCACCCCTCCACTTT.

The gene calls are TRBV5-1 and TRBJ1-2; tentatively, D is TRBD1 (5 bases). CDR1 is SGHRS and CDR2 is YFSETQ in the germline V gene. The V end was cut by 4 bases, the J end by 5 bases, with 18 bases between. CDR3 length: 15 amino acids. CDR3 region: CASSPEGRGPYGYTF. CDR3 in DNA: TGCGCCAGCAGCCCGGAGGGGAGGGGCCCGTATGGCTACACCTTC.

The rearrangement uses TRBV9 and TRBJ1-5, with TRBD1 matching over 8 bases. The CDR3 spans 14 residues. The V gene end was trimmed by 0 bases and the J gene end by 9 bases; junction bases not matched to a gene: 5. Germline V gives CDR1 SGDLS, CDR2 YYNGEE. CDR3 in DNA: TGTGCCAGCAGCGTAGGGGCAGGGGGCTCGCCCCAGCATTTT. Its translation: CASSVGAGGSPQHF.

The DNA of the CDR3 is TGTGCAAGTCGCTTAGTCCTGAGACTAGCGGGAGGAGTAGTAGTGTACGAGCAGTACTTC. It specifies CASRLVLRLAGGVVVYEQYF. The chain couples TRBV12-2 to TRBJ2-7; the D call in the table, TRBD2, was not verified against the DNA. TRBV12-2 is classified as a pseudogene. CDR3 length equals 20 residues.

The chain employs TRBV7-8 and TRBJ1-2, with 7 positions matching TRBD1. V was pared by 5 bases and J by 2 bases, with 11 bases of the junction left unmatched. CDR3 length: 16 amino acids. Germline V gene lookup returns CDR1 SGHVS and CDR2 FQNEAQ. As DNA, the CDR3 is TGTGCCAGCAGCCCCAGCGACAGGGAAAACAACTATGGCTACACCTTC. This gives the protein CASSPSDRENNYGYTF.

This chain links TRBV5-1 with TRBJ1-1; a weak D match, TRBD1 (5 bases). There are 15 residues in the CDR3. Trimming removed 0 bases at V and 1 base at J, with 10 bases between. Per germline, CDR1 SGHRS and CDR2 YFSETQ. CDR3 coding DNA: TGCGCCAGCAGCTTGGACAGGTCGGGGAACACTGAAGCTTTCTTT. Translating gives CASSLDRSGNTEAFF.